These 20 T cell receptor beta chains originate from one sample sequenced in a study of blood T cell repertoires in COVID-19. Clones were sequenced by immunoSEQ multiplex PCR, and TCRdb holds only the in-frame ones, with some missing. The data hold 200,000 to 250,000 clones, with about 85% observed a single time. The sample consisted of PBMCs or T cells enriched from blood (not recorded which). All receptors derive from a young man who had recovered from COVID-19.

V and J are TRBV7-9 and TRBJ2-2, with 9 bases aligning to TRBD1. Germline V gene data show CDR1 as SEHNR and CDR2 as FQNEAQ (reference sequence). After removal of 5 bases from V and 2 bases from J, the junction contained 6 bases not matched to a gene. The CDR3 is 16 residues long. The DNA for the CDR3 is TGTGCCAGCAGCCCCGACAGGGGGATAAACACCGGGGAGCTGTTTTTT. Translation gives CASSPDRGINTGELFF. Drawing the rest from reference TRBV7-9 and TRBJ2-2, the complete variable domain is DTGVSQNPRHKITKRGQNVTFRCDPISEHNRLYWYRQTLGQGPEFLTYFQNEAQLEKSRLLSDRFSAERPKGSFSTLEIQRTEQGDSAMYLCASSPDRGINTGELFFGEGSRLTVL.

The chain uses TRBV30 and TRBJ1-2; the match to TRBD1 covers 9 bases. Germline CDR1 GTSNPN, CDR2 SVGIG (reference sequence). J lost 8 bases, V lost 8 bases, and 6 bases had no gene match. CDR3 size: 11 residues. The CDR3 loop is CAIGTGSGYTF. The CDR3 DNA reads TGTGCCATTGGGACAGGGAGCGGCTACACCTTC.

The chain uses TRBV18 and TRBJ1-4, with D unclear. The CDR3 totals 13 residues. CDR1 KGHSH and CDR2 LQKENI come from the germline V gene. Deletions cut 3 bases from V and 7 bases from J, with 9 bases between. CDR3 sequence reads: CASSPTGSEKLFF. The CDR3 nucleotides are TGTGCCAGCTCACCCACTGGGAGTGAAAAACTGTTTTTT.

This clone was counted only a few times. The CDR3 DNA is TGCGCCAGCAGTGAGGCCCAGATTAACACTGAAGCTTTCTTT. The encoded protein is CASSEAQINTEAFF. This sequence joins TRBV10-2 and TRBJ1-1; no clear D. The CDR3 totals 14 residues. V shed 2 bases and J shed 2 bases, with 9 bases lying between them. Germline-derived CDR1 and CDR2 are WSHSY and SAAADI.

The rearrangement uses TRBV4-3 and TRBJ2-2; the D gene is possibly TRBD1 (7 bases). This CDR3 region has 16 residues. In germline, CDR1 is LGHNA, CDR2 YSLEER. Trimming cost V 4 bases and J 3 bases, with 15 bases left between them. CDR3 sequence reads: CASSLETGTYTGELFF. The CDR3 DNA reads as TGCGCCAGCAGCCTAGAGACAGGGACTTACACCGGGGAGCTGTTTTTT.

The CDR3 DNA is TGTGCCAGCATCGGGACATCTTTAAGTCAGCAGTTCTTC. It translates to CASIGTSLSQQFF. The chain is built from TRBV28 and TRBJ2-1, with D maybe TRBD1 (6 bases). Germline lookup yields CDR1 MDHEN and CDR2 SYDVKM. CDR3 size: 13 residues. V lost 7 bases, J lost 11 bases, and 18 bases lay in between.

Here the CDR3 reads CASSLEQGGRAFF. CDR3 DNA sequence: TGTGCCAGCAGCTTAGAGCAGGGTGGTCGGGCTTTCTTT. V gene TRBV7-2 combines with J gene TRBJ1-1; TRBD1 might be the D (5 bases). The V gene lost 1 base and the J gene lost 11 bases, with 14 bases spanning the gap. Per germline, CDR1 SGHTA and CDR2 FQGNSA. CDR3 size: 13 residues.

This chain connects TRBV19 to TRBJ2-1; 9 bases map to TRBD2. V dropped 7 bases and J dropped 2; count of bases not matched to a gene: 6. This CDR3 has 15 residues. Germline V gene data show CDR1 as LNHDA and CDR2 as SQIVND (reference sequence). As DNA, the CDR3 is TGTGCCAGTACCCCACTAGCGGGTCCCTACAATGAGCAGTTCTTC. Residues: CASTPLAGPYNEQFF.

CDR3 region: CASSKEGLYTDTQYF. CDR3 DNA sequence: TGTGCCAGCAGCAAGGAGGGACTCTACACAGATACGCAGTATTTT. The chain employs TRBV7-8 and TRBJ2-3; tentatively, D is TRBD2 (6 bases). The CDR3 totals 15 residues. The V end lost 5 bases, the J end lost 2 bases, and 14 bases lay between the germline ends. Germline CDR1 SGHVS, CDR2 FQNEAQ.

This sequence joins TRBV7-2 and TRBJ1-6; 10 bases line up with TRBD1. The germline gives CDR1 SGHTA, CDR2 FQGNSA. The CDR3 runs 14 residues. V lost 5 bases and J lost 9; bases outside the gene matches: 4. CDR3 DNA: TGTGCCAGCAGCGCCGGGACAGGGGCTTCACCCCTCCACTTT. This codes for CASSAGTGASPLHF. The full variable domain, with the rest looked up from reference TRBV7-2 and TRBJ1-6, is GAGVSQSPSNKVTEKGKDVELRCDPISGHTALYWYRQSLGQGLEFLIYFQGNSAPDKSGLPSDRFSAERTGGSVSTLTIQRTQQEDSAVYLCASSAGTGASPLHFGNGTRLTVT.

CDR3 bases: TGTGCCAGCGTCAACCTCCCTCCAGGGGGCGTTAGGGATACGCAGTATTTT. This gives the protein CASVNLPPGGVRDTQYF. V usage is TRBV2 and J usage is TRBJ2-3; 8 bases align to TRBD1. Looked up from germline, CDR1 is SNHLY and CDR2 is FYNNEI. The CDR3 consists of 17 residues. V dropped 8 bases and J dropped 6; count of bases not matched to a gene: 19.

DNA for the CDR3: TGTGCCAGCAGTTTGGGCAACCAAGCTTTCTTT. The encoded protein is CASSLGNQAFF. The rearrangement joins TRBV12-3 or TRBV12-4 to TRBJ1-1; no clear D gene. The CDR3 contains 11 residues. With 3 bases removed from V and 9 bases from J, the gap between germline ends came to 8 bases.

The chain is built from TRBV5-1 and TRBJ2-2, with a weak D call TRBD2 (6 bases). V dropped 2 bases and J dropped 5 bases, with 16 bases sitting between them. The CDR3 loop spans 16 amino acids. Germline CDR1 reads SGHRS; CDR2 reads YFSETQ. The CDR3 DNA reads as TGCGCCAGCAGCTTATTGATCTCTGGGGGGACCGGGGAGCTGTTTTTT. Translation: CASSLLISGGTGELFF.

This chain links TRBV7-8 with TRBJ2-1; 9 nucleotides align to TRBD1. This CDR3 contains 14 residues. Trimming cost V 5 bases and J 6 bases; bases outside gene matches: 5. Per germline, CDR1 SGHVS and CDR2 FQNEAQ. CDR3 in DNA: TGTGCCAGCAGCCCGTGGGACAGGGCCAATGAGCAGTTCTTC. Translation: CASSPWDRANEQFF.

J is TRBJ1-1 and V is TRBV27; D not certain. The CDR3 covers 13 residues. CDR1 is MNHEY, CDR2 SMNVEV, per germline (reference sequence). Deletions cut 3 bases from V and 4 bases from J, with 9 bases between. As DNA, the CDR3 is TGTGCCAGCAGTTTCCGGGTGGGCACTGAAGCTTTCTTT. It is translated as CASSFRVGTEAFF.

The CDR3 here is CASSMDGQLYGYTF. CDR3 DNA sequence: TGTGCCAGTAGTATGGACGGACAGCTCTATGGCTACACCTTC. The chain is built from TRBV19 and TRBJ1-2; a weak D match, TRBD1 (6 bases). There are 14 residues in the CDR3. Between the trimmed V and J ends, which lost 3 bases and 4 bases, there was a span of 12 bases. The germline gives CDR1 LNHDA, CDR2 SQIVND (reference sequence).

The gene calls are TRBV2 and TRBJ1-1; D is unclear. The CDR3 spans 16 residues. V was cut by 5 bases and J by 4 bases, with 20 bases left in between. The germline CDR1 and CDR2 sequences are SNHLY and FYNNEI. CDR3 residues: CASSREHGVVGTEAFF. Written as DNA, the CDR3 is TGTGCCAGCAGTCGGGAGCACGGGGTGGTGGGCACTGAAGCTTTCTTT.

This sequence joins TRBV11-2 and TRBJ2-7; weak D call: TRBD2 (5 bases). V shed 0 bases and J shed 5 bases, with 8 bases lying between them. From germline, CDR1 is SGHAT and CDR2 FQNNGV. The CDR3 is 13 amino acids. CDR3 nucleotide sequence: TGTGCCAGCAGCTTAGATCGAGGGAACGAGCAGTACTTC. It is translated as CASSLDRGNEQYF. The whole variable domain, remainder taken from reference TRBV11-2 and TRBJ2-7, is EAGVAQSPRYKIIEKRQSVAFWCNPISGHATLYWYQQILGQGPKLLIQFQNNGVVDDSQLPKDRFSAERLKGVDSTLKIQPAKLEDSAVYLCASSLDRGNEQYFGPGTRLTVT.

The chain links TRBV5-6 to TRBJ2-7; 9 bases fit TRBD1. The length of the CDR3 is 15 residues. The V segment lost 4 bases and the J segment 6 bases; nucleotides outside the gene matches: 11. Germline V CDR1 and CDR2: SGHDT, YYEEEE. CDR3 DNA: TGTGCCAGCAGCCGAGGGACAGGGCCTCTGGGCGAGCAGTACTTC. Translating gives CASSRGTGPLGEQYF.

V usage is TRBV10-2 and J usage is TRBJ2-1, with a possible D match to TRBD2 (5 bases). V lost 10 bases, J lost 7 bases, and 11 bases lay in between. The CDR3 extends over 11 amino acids. CDR1 and CDR2 from the germline V gene are WSHSY and SAAADI. The CDR3 is CATMTGNEQFF. CDR3 nucleotides: TGCGCCACCATGACGGGGAATGAGCAGTTCTTC.